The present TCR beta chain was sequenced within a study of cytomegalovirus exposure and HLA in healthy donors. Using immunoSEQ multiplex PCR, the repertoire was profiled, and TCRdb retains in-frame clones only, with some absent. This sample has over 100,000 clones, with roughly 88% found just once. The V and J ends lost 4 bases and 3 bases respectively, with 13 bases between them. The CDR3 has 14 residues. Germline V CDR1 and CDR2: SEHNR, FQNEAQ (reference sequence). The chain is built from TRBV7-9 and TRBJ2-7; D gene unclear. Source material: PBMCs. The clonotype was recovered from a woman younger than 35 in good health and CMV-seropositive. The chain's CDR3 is CASSSSTAYYEQYF. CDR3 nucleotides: TGTGCCAGCAGCTCAAGTACTGCTTACTACGAGCAGTACTTC.